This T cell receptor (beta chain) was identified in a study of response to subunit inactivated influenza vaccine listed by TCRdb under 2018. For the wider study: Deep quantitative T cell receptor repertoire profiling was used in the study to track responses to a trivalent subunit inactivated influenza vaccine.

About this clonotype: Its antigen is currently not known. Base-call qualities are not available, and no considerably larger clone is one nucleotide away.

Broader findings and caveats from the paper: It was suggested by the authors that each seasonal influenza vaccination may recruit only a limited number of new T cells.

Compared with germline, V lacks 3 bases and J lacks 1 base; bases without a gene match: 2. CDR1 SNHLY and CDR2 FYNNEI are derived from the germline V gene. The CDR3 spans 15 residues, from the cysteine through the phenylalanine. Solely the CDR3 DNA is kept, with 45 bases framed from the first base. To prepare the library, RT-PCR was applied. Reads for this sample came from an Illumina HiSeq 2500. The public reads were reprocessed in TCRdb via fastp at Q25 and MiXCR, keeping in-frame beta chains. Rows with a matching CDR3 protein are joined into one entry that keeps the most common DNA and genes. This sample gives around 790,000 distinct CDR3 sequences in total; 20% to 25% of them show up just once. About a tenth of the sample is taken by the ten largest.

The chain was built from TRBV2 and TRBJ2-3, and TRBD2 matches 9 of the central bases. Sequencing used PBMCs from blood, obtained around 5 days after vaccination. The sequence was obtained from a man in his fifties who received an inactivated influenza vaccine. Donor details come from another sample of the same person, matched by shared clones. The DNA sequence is TGTGCCAGCAGTGATGCTAGCGGGGGCACAGATACGCAGTATTTT. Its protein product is CASSDASGGTDTQYF.